This T cell receptor (beta chain) appears in the sequencing data of a study of blood T cell repertoires in COVID-19. Sequencing was performed with immunoSEQ multiplex PCR; in TCRdb, only in-frame clones are kept and a portion is missing. The data show about 130,000 clones, 79% seen once. The germline gives CDR1 MGHRA, CDR2 YSYEKL. The CDR3 is 15 residues long. Trimming removed 1 base from V and 0 bases from J, with 7 bases in between. Sequenced material: peripheral blood. The TCR originated in a man in his forties or fifties with active or convalescent COVID-19. The J gene is TRBJ1-3, the V gene TRBV4-1; a weak D match, TRBD1 (6 bases). CDR3 in amino acids: CASSQGTASGNTIYF. CDR3 nucleotide sequence: TGCGCCAGCAGCCAAGGGACAGCCTCTGGAAACACCATATATTTT.